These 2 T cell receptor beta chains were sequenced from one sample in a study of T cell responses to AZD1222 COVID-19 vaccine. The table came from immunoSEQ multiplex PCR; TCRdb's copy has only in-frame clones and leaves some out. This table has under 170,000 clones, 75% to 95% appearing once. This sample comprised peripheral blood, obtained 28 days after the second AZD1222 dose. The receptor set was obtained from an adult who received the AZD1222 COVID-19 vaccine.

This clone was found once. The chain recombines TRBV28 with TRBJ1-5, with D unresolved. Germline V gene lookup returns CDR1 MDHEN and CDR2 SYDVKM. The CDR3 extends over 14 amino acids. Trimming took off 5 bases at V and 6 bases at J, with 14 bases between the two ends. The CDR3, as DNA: TGTGCCAGCAGTCCGCTCCTCGGGGTTCAGCCCCAGCATTTT. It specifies CASSPLLGVQPQHF.

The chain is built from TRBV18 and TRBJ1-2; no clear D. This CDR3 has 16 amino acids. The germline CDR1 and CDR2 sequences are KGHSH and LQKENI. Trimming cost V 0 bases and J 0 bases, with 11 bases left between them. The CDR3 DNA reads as TGTGCCAGCTCACCACCGGTACAGATCACTAACTATGGCTACACCTTC. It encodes CASSPPVQITNYGYTF.